These 28 T cell receptor beta chains share one sample of origin, sequenced in a study of shared clonotypes between healthy human individuals. Clones were sequenced by immunoSEQ multiplex PCR, and TCRdb holds only the in-frame ones, with some missing. The table includes about 2.3 million clones, around 90% detected once. Sequencing was carried out using naive CD4+ T cells from PBMCs. Specified subset: CD45RA+ positively selected. The receptors originated from a man younger than 35 in good health. Some clones in this sample may be carry-over from other donors' samples.

The genes are TRBV15 and TRBJ1-5; perhaps TRBD1 as D (6 bases). Germline assignment: CDR1 LNHNV and CDR2 YYDKDF (reference sequence). The V gene lost 0 bases and the J gene lost 7 bases, with 13 bases spanning the gap. The CDR3 consists of 15 residues. In nucleotides, the CDR3 is TGTGCCACCAGCAGAGAAACAGGGTCCAGGCAGCCCCAGCATTTT. Amino acids: CATSRETGSRQPQHF.

There are a few counts of this clone. This chain links TRBV7-9 with TRBJ1-2; no clear D gene. CDR3 length equals 11 residues. Germline-derived CDR1 and CDR2 are SEHNR and FQNEAQ (reference sequence). Trimming removed 0 bases from V and 13 bases from J, with 9 bases in between. The CDR3 DNA is TGTGCCAGCAGCTTAGCAGGAGATCCCACCTTC. It encodes CASSLAGDPTF.

The CDR3 region has the DNA TGTGCTACCCGCTCGGGGGGCAGGGACGAGCAGTACTTC. It codes for CATRSGGRDEQYF. This sequence joins TRBV7-2 and TRBJ2-7; perhaps TRBD2 as D (7 bases). CDR3 size: 13 residues. Germline CDR1 SGHTA, CDR2 FQGNSA.

The chain employs TRBV7-2 and TRBJ2-7; TRBD2 matches at 12 bases. Germline loops: CDR1 SGHTA, CDR2 FQGNSA. V shed 5 bases, J shed 5 bases, and the junction held 10 bases outside the gene matches. The CDR3 is 16 amino acids. Here the CDR3 DNA reads TGTGCCAGCAGCGCCCGGCCGCTAGCGGGAGGGAACGAGCAGTACTTC. Translating it yields CASSARPLAGGNEQYF.

The chain combines TRBV28 with TRBJ1-5, with D possibly matching TRBD1 (5 bases). The CDR3 spans 13 residues. The germline V gene encodes CDR1 MDHEN and CDR2 SYDVKM. The ends were cut back, 5 bases at V and 7 bases at J, with 12 bases in the middle. CDR3 region: CASSTRDSQPQHF. CDR3 nucleotide sequence: TGTGCCAGCAGTACCCGGGACTCGCAGCCCCAGCATTTT.

The chain is built from TRBV7-2 and TRBJ2-3; 8 bases match TRBD2. The CDR3 spans 15 residues. Trimming removed 1 base from V and 2 bases from J; junction bases left unmatched: 2. From germline, CDR1 is SGHTA and CDR2 FQGNSA. CDR3 nucleotide sequence: TGTGCCAGCAGCTTAGGTAGCGGGGTCACAGATACGCAGTATTTT. It is translated as CASSLGSGVTDTQYF. Variable domain in full (rest from reference TRBV7-2 and TRBJ2-3): GAGVSQSPSNKVTEKGKDVELRCDPISGHTALYWYRQSLGQGLEFLIYFQGNSAPDKSGLPSDRFSAERTGGSVSTLTIQRTQQEDSAVYLCASSLGSGVTDTQYFGPGTRLTVL.

The rearrangement links TRBV6-5 to TRBJ1-1, with D unresolved. In germline, CDR1 is MNHEY, CDR2 SVGAGI. The CDR3 length is 12 residues. The germline V and J ends were trimmed by 7 bases and 0 bases, with 6 bases remaining between them. The CDR3 nucleotides are TGTGCCAGCATTGGGATGAACACTGAAGCTTTCTTT. It is translated as CASIGMNTEAFF.

The chain joins TRBV5-1 to TRBJ1-3; D is possibly TRBD1 (5 bases). CDR3 length: 14 amino acids. Germline CDR1 is SGHRS and CDR2 is YFSETQ. The V end lost 5 bases, the J end lost 6 bases, and 15 bases lay between the germline ends. In nucleotides, the CDR3 is TGCGCCAGCAGGCCGCAGGGAAGTGTAAACACCATATATTTT. The encoded protein is CASRPQGSVNTIYF.

The genes are TRBV29-1 and TRBJ2-7; D uncertain. The germline CDR1 and CDR2 sequences are SQVTM and ANQGSEA. The CDR3 contains 13 residues. The V and J ends lost 4 bases and 0 bases respectively, with 10 bases between them. The CDR3 region has the DNA TGCAGCGTTGTCGGCCGTTACTCCTACGAGCAGTACTTC. It encodes CSVVGRYSYEQYF.

This chain connects TRBV15 to TRBJ2-3, with 9 bases lining up with TRBD2. The ends lost 5 bases at V and 0 bases at J; junction bases unmatched: 9. CDR1 is LNHNV, CDR2 YYDKDF, per germline (reference sequence). This CDR3 has 17 amino acids. CDR3 sequence (DNA): TGTGCCACCAGCTCACAACGGCGGGAGGGAAGCACAGATACGCAGTATTTT. Translated, it gives CATSSQRREGSTDTQYF.

CDR3 sequence (DNA): TGTGCCAGCAGCCCACTTGGACAGGGGGTAAAGACCCAGTACTTC. Translated: CASSPLGQGVKTQYF. V gene TRBV5-4 combines with J gene TRBJ2-5; 10 nucleotides agree with TRBD1. Germline V gene sequence: CDR1 SGHNT, CDR2 YYREEE (reference sequence). The V gene end was trimmed by 4 bases and the J gene end by 6 bases; junction bases not matched to a gene: 9. CDR3 length: 15 amino acids.

V is TRBV10-3 and J is TRBJ1-1, with 8 bases identical to TRBD1. The J segment lost 1 base and the V segment lost 4 bases, leaving 5 bases of the junction unmatched. Germline V gene data show CDR1 as ENHRY and CDR2 as SYGVKD. CDR3 length equals 15 residues. The CDR3 sequence is CAISAPGTGNTEAFF. In DNA, the CDR3 is TGTGCCATCAGTGCTCCCGGGACAGGGAACACTGAAGCTTTCTTT.

J is TRBJ1-4 and V is TRBV2; a weak D match, TRBD1 (6 bases). Germline values: CDR1 SNHLY, CDR2 FYNNEI. There are 14 residues in the CDR3. The V gene lost 5 bases and the J gene lost 7 bases, with 14 bases spanning the gap. Written as DNA, the CDR3 is TGTGCCAGCAGTCTACAGGGCCGGGCTGAAAAACTGTTTTTT. Its protein product is CASSLQGRAEKLFF.

The J gene is TRBJ2-2, the V gene TRBV28; possible D gene TRBD2, 6 bases. CDR3 length: 15 residues. Trimming stripped 7 bases from V and 0 bases from J, with 12 bases between. From germline, CDR1 is MDHEN and CDR2 SYDVKM. This CDR3 reads CASMEGGANTGELFF. The DNA for the CDR3 is TGTGCCAGCATGGAAGGAGGGGCGAACACCGGGGAGCTGTTTTTT.

This clone was seen more than once but under ten times. CDR3 DNA: TGCGCCAGCAGGTGGCTAGCGGCTGACGGGGAGCTGTTTTTT. This gives the protein CASRWLAADGELFF. This chain joins TRBV5-1 and TRBJ2-2; 7 bases fit TRBD2. Germline values: CDR1 SGHRS, CDR2 YFSETQ. V lost 5 bases, J lost 7 bases, and 8 bases stayed unmatched. The CDR3 loop spans 14 amino acids.

This clone was counted a single time. The chain links TRBV7-9 to TRBJ2-5, with D hard to call. Germline loops: CDR1 SEHNR, CDR2 FQNEAQ (reference sequence). The CDR3 extends over 14 amino acids. The germline V and J ends were trimmed by 1 base and 4 bases, with 10 bases remaining between them. This CDR3 is CASSLGGYRETQYF. As DNA, the CDR3 is TGTGCCAGCAGCTTAGGTGGTTATAGAGAGACCCAGTACTTC.

The chain couples TRBV19 to TRBJ2-6; 8 bases are shared with TRBD1. The CDR3 sequence is 17 residues long. V was pared by 2 bases and J by 2 bases, with 5 bases of the junction left unmatched. From germline, CDR1 is LNHDA and CDR2 SQIVND (reference sequence). The CDR3 sequence: CASSIRDRLTGANVLTF. Written as DNA, the CDR3 is TGTGCCAGTAGTATAAGGGACAGGTTGACTGGGGCCAACGTCCTGACTTTC.

The CDR3 DNA is TGCGCCAGCAGCGTGGACAGAGGAATGGGGGAGACCCAGTACTTC. This codes for CASSVDRGMGETQYF. The V gene is TRBV5-1, the J gene TRBJ2-5, with D possibly TRBD1 on 6 matching bases. There are 15 residues in the CDR3. Germline V gives CDR1 SGHRS, CDR2 YFSETQ. Trimming shortened V by 4 bases and J by 5 bases, and 18 bases separated the two germline ends.

A single count supports this clone. This chain links TRBV2 with TRBJ1-2; D unresolved. In germline, CDR1 is SNHLY, CDR2 FYNNEI. V was shortened by 4 bases and J by 5 bases, with 5 bases between the two germline ends. This CDR3 is built from 11 residues. The CDR3 spells CASSAWYGYTF. The CDR3 DNA follows: TGTGCCAGCAGTGCGTGGTATGGCTACACCTTC.

The rearrangement uses TRBV6-4 and TRBJ2-1; 7 positions agree with TRBD2. Trimming at V came to 1 base and at J to 3 bases, leaving 6 bases not matched to a gene. The CDR3 contains 16 residues. From germline, CDR1 is MRHNA and CDR2 SNTAGT. CDR3 in DNA: TGTGCCAGCAGTGACTTCGGCGGGAGTAGCTACAATGAGCAGTTCTTC. Amino acids: CASSDFGGSSYNEQFF.

The chain joins TRBV6-1 to TRBJ1-4; D is undetermined. The V end lost 4 bases, the J end lost 7 bases, and 4 bases lay between the germline ends. CDR1 is MNHNS and CDR2 is SASEGT in the germline V gene. This CDR3 region has 11 residues. The chain's CDR3 is CASSVIEKLFF. Written as DNA, the CDR3 is TGTGCCAGCAGTGTGATTGAAAAACTGTTTTTT.

V and J are TRBV11-2 and TRBJ2-7, with 10 bases fitting TRBD2. J was trimmed by 6 bases and V by 0 bases; bases with no gene match: 2. This CDR3 comprises 14 residues. Germline V gives CDR1 SGHAT, CDR2 FQNNGV. The CDR3 DNA sequence: TGTGCCAGCAGCTTAGAGAGCGGGAGGGTCGAGCAGTACTTC. Its protein product is CASSLESGRVEQYF.

The chain employs TRBV6-5 and TRBJ1-4; 11 bases are shared with TRBD1. Trimming removed 7 bases from V and 11 bases from J; junction bases left unmatched: 9. This CDR3 is built from 14 residues. Germline CDR1 reads MNHEY; CDR2 reads SVGAGI. The CDR3 region has the DNA TGTGCCAGCATGAGGACAGGGGGCTTTGTGAAACTGTTTTTT. Amino acids: CASMRTGGFVKLFF.

This rearrangement joins TRBV5-1 to TRBJ1-2; 8 positions match TRBD1. The CDR3 consists of 15 residues. Germline CDR1 reads SGHRS; CDR2 reads YFSETQ. The junction had 6 bases not matched to a gene; V was cut back by 0 bases and J by 5 bases. In nucleotides, the CDR3 is TGCGCCAGCAGCTTGGGGACAGGGCTGGAGTATGGCTACACCTTC. It yields the protein CASSLGTGLEYGYTF. The full variable domain, rest sourced from reference TRBV5-1 and TRBJ1-2, is KAGVTQTPRYLIKTRGQQVTLSCSPISGHRSVSWYQQTPGQGLQFLFEYFSETQRNKGNFPGRFSGRQFSNSRSEMNVSTLELGDSALYLCASSLGTGLEYGYTFGSGTRLTVV.

This clone was found once. V gene TRBV2 combines with J gene TRBJ2-7; 7 bases match TRBD2. Germline loops: CDR1 SNHLY, CDR2 FYNNEI. V trimming: 2 bases; J trimming: 5 bases; junction bases outside the gene matches: 6. The CDR3 is made up of 14 amino acids. In DNA form, the CDR3 reads TGTGCCAGCAGTGAATCCCGGACTAGAGACGAGCAGTACTTC. Amino acid sequence: CASSESRTRDEQYF.

The chain uses TRBV19 and TRBJ2-6, with 7 bases that match TRBD2. The CDR3 contains 17 residues. V lost 0 bases to trimming and J lost 4 bases; unmatched junction nucleotides: 6. The V gene's germline CDR1 is LNHDA and CDR2 SQIVND (reference sequence). The CDR3 protein is CASSIEWGGPGANVLTF. The CDR3 DNA sequence: TGTGCCAGTAGTATAGAGTGGGGAGGGCCCGGGGCCAACGTCCTGACTTTC.

The chain links TRBV9 to TRBJ2-2, with D possibly matching TRBD1 (5 bases). This CDR3 has 14 amino acids. CDR1 and CDR2 from the germline V gene are SGDLS and YYNGEE. Deletions cut 3 bases from V and 5 bases from J, with 11 bases between. DNA for the CDR3: TGTGCCAGCAGCGGCGACAGTTGGACCGGGGAGCTGTTTTTT. Translating it yields CASSGDSWTGELFF.

V is TRBV5-1 and J is TRBJ2-7, with D uncertain. Germline values: CDR1 SGHRS, CDR2 YFSETQ. The CDR3 length is 17 residues. Trimming shortened V by 4 bases and J by 7 bases, and 27 bases separated the two germline ends. The CDR3 DNA follows: TGCGCCAGCAGCCCCCACCCGGGTTCAAGCGTCGGTGATGAGCAGTACTTC. It translates to CASSPHPGSSVGDEQYF.